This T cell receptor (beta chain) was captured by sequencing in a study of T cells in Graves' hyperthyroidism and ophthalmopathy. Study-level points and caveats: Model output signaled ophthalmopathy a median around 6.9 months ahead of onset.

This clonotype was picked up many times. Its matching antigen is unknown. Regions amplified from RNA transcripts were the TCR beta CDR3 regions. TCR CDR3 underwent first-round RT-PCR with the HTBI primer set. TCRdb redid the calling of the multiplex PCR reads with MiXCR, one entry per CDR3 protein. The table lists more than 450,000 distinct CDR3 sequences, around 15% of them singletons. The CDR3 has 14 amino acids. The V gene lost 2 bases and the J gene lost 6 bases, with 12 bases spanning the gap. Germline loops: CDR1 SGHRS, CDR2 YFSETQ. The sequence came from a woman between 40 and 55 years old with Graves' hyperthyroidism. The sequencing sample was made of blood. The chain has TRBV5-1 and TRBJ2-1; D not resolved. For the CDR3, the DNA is TGCGCCAGCAGCTTAAGGACCTCAACCAATGAGCAGTTCTTC. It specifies CASSLRTSTNEQFF.